Following are 5 T cell receptor beta chains from one sample sequenced in a study of memory CD4+ T cells and cytomegalovirus serostatus. Sequencing used immunoSEQ multiplex PCR; TCRdb keeps in-frame clones, though not all of them. The table includes approximately 50,000 clones, about 80% detected once. The sort gate was single viable CD3+CD4+CD8-CD45RO+ cells for memory CD4+ T cells. Input material: memory CD4+ T cells from blood. These receptors originate from an adult in good health and CMV-seropositive.

The sample holds one count of this clone. The rearrangement uses TRBV19 and TRBJ2-1, with 10 positions matching TRBD2. The CDR3 totals 13 residues. The germline CDR1 and CDR2 sequences are LNHDA and SQIVND (reference sequence). V shed 9 bases and J 9 bases; nucleotides not matched to a gene: 8. The CDR3 DNA is TGTGCCAGCAAAAAAAGGACTAGCGGTGAGCAGTTCTTC. Protein sequence: CASKKRTSGEQFF.

In this sample, this clone turned up a few times. Other DNA sequences in the same sample also yield this CDR3. The rearrangement uses TRBV6-1 and TRBJ2-7, with 12 bases lining up with TRBD2. Trimming took 6 bases from V and 3 from J; bases not matched to a gene: 3. The V gene's germline CDR1 is MNHNS and CDR2 SASEGT. This CDR3 has 14 amino acids. The chain's CDR3 is CASRRLAGDYEQYF. The CDR3 DNA reads as TGTGCCAGCAGACGACTAGCGGGAGACTACGAGCAGTACTTC.

DNA of the CDR3: TGTGCCAGCTCTGATTTAGGTGGGGCCAACGTCCTGACTTTC. Its protein is CASSDLGGANVLTF. This sequence joins TRBV6-5 and TRBJ2-6; D remains ambiguous. The germline gives CDR1 MNHEY, CDR2 SVGAGI. The CDR3 covers 14 residues. Trimming cost V 8 bases and J 3 bases, with 11 bases left between them.

This chain uses TRBV5-5 with TRBJ2-7; 9 nucleotides match TRBD2. Germline values: CDR1 SGHKS, CDR2 YYEKEE (reference sequence). Trimming removed 0 bases from V and 6 bases from J; junction bases left unmatched: 4. The CDR3 runs 14 residues. For the CDR3, the DNA is TGTGCCAGCAGCTTGGGACTAGCGGTTTTCGAGCAGTACGTC. Protein: CASSLGLAVFEQYV.

This clone has a single count. The CDR3 sequence is CASSFTAWHGYTF. The CDR3 DNA sequence: TGCGCCAGCAGCTTTACAGCGTGGCATGGCTACACCTTC. The chain employs TRBV5-1 and TRBJ1-2; D call uncertain. The CDR3 spans 13 residues. V lost 2 bases to trimming and J lost 6 bases, with 11 bases between them. Germline CDR1 is SGHRS and CDR2 is YFSETQ.